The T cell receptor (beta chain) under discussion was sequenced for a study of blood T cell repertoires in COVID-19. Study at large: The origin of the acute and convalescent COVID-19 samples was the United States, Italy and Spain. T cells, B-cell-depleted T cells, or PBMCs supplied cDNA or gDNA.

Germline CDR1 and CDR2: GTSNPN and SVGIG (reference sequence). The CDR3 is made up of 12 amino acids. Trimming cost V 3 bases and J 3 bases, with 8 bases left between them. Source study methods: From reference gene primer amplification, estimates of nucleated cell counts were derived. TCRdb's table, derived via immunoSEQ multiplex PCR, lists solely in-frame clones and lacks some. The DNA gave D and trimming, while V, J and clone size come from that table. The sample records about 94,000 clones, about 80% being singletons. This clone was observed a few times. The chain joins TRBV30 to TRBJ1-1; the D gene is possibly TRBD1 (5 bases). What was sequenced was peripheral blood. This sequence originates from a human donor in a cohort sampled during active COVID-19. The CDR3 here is CAWSRTHTEAFF. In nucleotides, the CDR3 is TGTGCCTGGAGCAGGACACACACTGAAGCTTTCTTT.